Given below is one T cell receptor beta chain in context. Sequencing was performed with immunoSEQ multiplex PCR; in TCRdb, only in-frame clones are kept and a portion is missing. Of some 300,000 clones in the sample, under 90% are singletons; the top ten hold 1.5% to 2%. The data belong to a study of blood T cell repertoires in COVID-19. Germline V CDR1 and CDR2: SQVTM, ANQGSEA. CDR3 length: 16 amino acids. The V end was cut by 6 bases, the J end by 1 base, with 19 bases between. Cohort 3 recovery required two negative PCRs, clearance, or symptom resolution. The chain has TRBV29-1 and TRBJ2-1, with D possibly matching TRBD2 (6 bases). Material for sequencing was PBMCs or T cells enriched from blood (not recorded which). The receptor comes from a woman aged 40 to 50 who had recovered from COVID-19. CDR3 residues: CSVDVVRRDSYNEQFF. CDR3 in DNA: TGCAGCGTCGACGTCGTGAGGCGGGATTCCTACAATGAGCAGTTCTTC.